This T cell receptor (beta chain) originates from a study of regulatory T cells in long-lasting Graves disease. Overall study findings and caveats: Under persistent disease, TRBV28, TRBJ1-2 and TRBJ2-5 were used preferentially.

This sample's time point: persistent/refractory GD, antithyroid drugs over 5 years with positive TRAb. From PBMCs, RNA was extracted and then used to make the TCR library. Graves' disease diagnosis relied on American Thyroid Association guidelines. Nine milliliters of peripheral blood were taken and placed in EDTA tubes. In building TCR beta libraries, iRepertoire HTBI primers were used together with Arm-PCR of CDR3 regions. As processed by the authors: Samples jointly harbored 60 to 65 TRBV and approximately 15 TRBJ segments. TCRdb re-analysed the multiplex PCR reads in MiXCR, keeping a single row per CDR3 protein. TCRdb's processing, not the authors', yielded these V and J calls. Here the sample spans under 500,000 distinct CDR3 sequences, around 20% being singletons. CDR3 size: 17 residues. Germline CDR1 reads MNHEY; CDR2 reads SMNVEV (reference sequence). V dropped 0 bases and J dropped 12; count of bases not matched to a gene: 16.

This clonotype was seen only a few times. The antigen remains unidentified. The source was peripheral blood mononuclear cells (PBMCs), collected when the disease was refractory, from a patient treated with antithyroid drugs. This TCR was recovered from a female donor with Graves disease. V is TRBV27 and J is TRBJ1-5; 8 bases line up with TRBD1. The CDR3 DNA reads TGTGCCAGCAGTTTATCTGTGGACAGGGAGGATATAAGTCTCCAGCATTTT. Its translation is CASSLSVDREDISLQHF.